The 11 T cell receptor beta chains below come from one sample, sequenced in a study of T cells in Graves' hyperthyroidism and ophthalmopathy. The source material, RNA transcripts, was used to amplify TCR beta CDR3 regions. RT-PCR in the first round (using the HTBI primer set) targeted the TCR CDR3. TCRdb re-called the multiplex PCR reads through MiXCR, storing one row per CDR3 protein. Altogether 500,000 to 650,000 distinct CDR3 sequences are present, 40% to 55% being singletons, with the ten largest covering about two fifths. Sequences were obtained from peripheral blood or thyroid tissue (not recorded which). The receptors originated from an adult woman with Graves' disease, either hyperthyroidism or ophthalmopathy (not recorded which).

This clonotype appeared once. Given a much more abundant clone one base away, this may be a read error. The V and J genes are TRBV7-3 and TRBJ2-3, with D perhaps TRBD1 (6 bases). Germline V gene sequence: CDR1 SGHTA, CDR2 FQGTGA. Trimming pared 5 bases from V and 4 bases from J, leaving 16 bases between. The CDR3 consists of 15 residues. This CDR3 reads CASSRPAQGSDTQYF. As DNA, the CDR3 is TGTGCCAGCAGCCGTCCGGCACAGGGTTCAGATACGCAGTATTTT.

This clonotype has just one count. The rearrangement links TRBV7-8 to TRBJ1-1; D unresolved. V was pared by 3 bases and J by 3 bases, with 8 bases between. Germline V gene lookup returns CDR1 SGHVS and CDR2 FQNEAQ. The CDR3 extends over 13 amino acids. CDR3 DNA sequence: TGTGCCAGCAGCTTCGTTAAGGACACTGAAGCTTTCTTT. It specifies CASSFVKDTEAFF.

The table lists this clonotype with many counts. The V call is TRBV10-3, the J call TRBJ2-5; no clear D. V was clipped by 10 bases and J by 1 base, with 13 bases between them. The CDR3 is 13 amino acids. Germline V gives CDR1 ENHRY, CDR2 SYGVKD. This chain's CDR3 is CASSRILQETQYF. In DNA, the CDR3 is TGTGCCAGCAGCCGGATACTCCAAGAGACCCAGTACTTC.

This clonotype showed up just a few times. The chain couples TRBV18 to TRBJ2-7; possible D gene TRBD2, 5 bases. The CDR3 totals 14 residues. Germline assignment: CDR1 KGHSH and CDR2 LQKENI. Trimming pared 3 bases from V and 3 bases from J, leaving 12 bases between. This chain's CDR3 is CASSPADGIYEQYF. Written as DNA, the CDR3 is TGTGCCAGCTCACCTGCGGACGGGATCTACGAGCAGTACTTC.

The rearrangement uses TRBV10-2 and TRBJ1-5; D is ambiguous. The CDR3 extends over 14 amino acids. The V gene lost 7 bases and the J gene lost 3 bases, with 13 bases spanning the gap. Germline CDR1 is WSHSY and CDR2 is SAAADI. The CDR3 DNA reads TGCGCCAGCAATCAGGACGGTAACAATCAGCCCCAGCATTTT. Translation gives CASNQDGNNQPQHF.

This clonotype has only a few counts. The gene calls are TRBV10-3 and TRBJ1-2, with 10 positions matching TRBD1. Trimming cost V 6 bases and J 7 bases; bases outside gene matches: 14. Germline V gene sequence: CDR1 ENHRY, CDR2 SYGVKD. The length of the CDR3 is 16 residues. CDR3: CAISERPGQGFSGYTF. The CDR3 bases are TGTGCCATCAGCGAACGGCCGGGACAGGGGTTTAGTGGCTACACCTTC.

This clonotype has a count of ten or more. The gene calls are TRBV20-1 and TRBJ1-1; 9 positions agree with TRBD1. V lost 2 bases and J lost 5; bases outside the gene matches: 12. This CDR3 has 16 residues. Per germline, CDR1 DFQATT and CDR2 SNEGSKA (reference sequence). The CDR3 DNA reads TGCAGTGCTAGAAGTGACAGGGGGAGAGGCTGGACTGAAGCTTTCTTT. This gives the protein CSARSDRGRGWTEAFF.

In its sample, this clonotype was seen many times. This chain uses TRBV29-1 with TRBJ1-5; 9 nucleotides agree with TRBD1. Germline CDR1 is SQVTM and CDR2 is ANQGSEA. This CDR3 contains 15 residues. Germline trimming cut 4 bases from V and 1 base from J; bases unmatched to any gene: 5. The CDR3 loop is CSVASGTGSNQPQHF. CDR3 in DNA: TGCAGCGTTGCGTCCGGGACAGGGAGCAATCAGCCCCAGCATTTT.

This clonotype was seen a handful of times. One end of the junction does not line up with germline, which may come from a read error. The chain links TRBV10-3 to TRBJ1-1, with no clear D. Germline V CDR1 and CDR2: ENHRY, SYGVKD. The CDR3 sequence is 9 residues long. This CDR3 reads CAITADTNF. The CDR3 DNA reads as TGTGCCATCACGGCGGATACGAACTTT.

This clonotype was counted only a few times. The chain employs TRBV2 and TRBJ1-5, with D uncertain. The V end was cut by 4 bases, the J end by 5 bases, with 9 bases between. CDR3 length: 13 residues. Per germline, CDR1 SNHLY and CDR2 FYNNEI. For the CDR3, the DNA is TGTGCCAGCAGTGGAAGGACGGATCAGCCCCAGCATTTT. Its protein is CASSGRTDQPQHF.

This chain links TRBV9 with TRBJ1-1; tentatively, D is TRBD1 (5 bases). This CDR3 spans 11 amino acids. V was shortened by 1 base and J by 7 bases, with 5 bases between the two germline ends. Germline V gene data show CDR1 as SGDLS and CDR2 as YYNGEE. The CDR3 protein is CASSVQGEAFF. The CDR3 coding sequence is TGTGCCAGCAGCGTACAGGGTGAAGCTTTCTTT.